The 24 T cell receptor beta chains below all came from one sample that was sequenced in a study of cytomegalovirus exposure and HLA in healthy donors. In the PCR, 60 Vbeta and 13 Jbeta primers were used. The data were produced by immunoSEQ multiplex PCR, yet TCRdb's version contains in-frame clones alone and is incomplete. This sample carries under 150,000 clones, around 75% of them seen once, and the ten largest clones take 2.5% to 3.5%. Sequences were obtained from PBMCs. These receptors all come from a female donor in good health and CMV-seronegative.

This clone has a single count. The chain uses TRBV28 and TRBJ2-7; a weak D match, TRBD2 (6 bases). The CDR3 consists of 16 residues. CDR1 and CDR2 from the germline V gene are MDHEN and SYDVKM. Trimming removed 4 bases from V and 2 bases from J, with 18 bases in between. CDR3 residues: CASSSFGGVGPYEQYF. The CDR3 DNA is TGTGCCAGCAGTTCGTTTGGAGGGGTAGGACCCTACGAGCAGTACTTC.

The chain links TRBV2 to TRBJ2-3, with D possibly matching TRBD2 (6 bases). The CDR3 sequence is 15 residues long. In germline, CDR1 is SNHLY, CDR2 FYNNEI. Trimming removed 2 bases at V and 2 bases at J, with 11 bases between. The CDR3 sequence is CASSELGLYTDTQYF. CDR3 bases: TGTGCCAGCAGTGAACTGGGACTTTACACAGATACGCAGTATTTT.

V and J are TRBV2 and TRBJ1-1, with TRBD1 as a possible D gene (5 bases). The length of the CDR3 is 12 residues. Germline V gene data show CDR1 as SNHLY and CDR2 as FYNNEI. V shed 2 bases and J shed 8 bases, with 9 bases lying between them. The CDR3 here is CASSETGEEAFF. CDR3 coding DNA: TGTGCCAGCAGTGAAACGGGGGAGGAAGCTTTCTTT.

This chain uses TRBV7-9 with TRBJ1-5; TRBD1 matches 8 bases. The CDR3 runs to 14 residues. Germline assignment: CDR1 SEHNR and CDR2 FQNEAQ (reference sequence). The V segment lost 5 bases and the J segment 5 bases; nucleotides outside the gene matches: 5. The CDR3 region is CASSATGADQPQHF. The CDR3 DNA reads as TGTGCCAGCAGCGCGACAGGGGCGGATCAGCCCCAGCATTTT.

The chain recombines TRBV4-1 with TRBJ2-3; 9 bases are shared with TRBD2. V gave up 0 bases and J gave up 5 bases; unmatched junction bases: 6. The germline gives CDR1 MGHRA, CDR2 YSYEKL. The CDR3 contains 16 residues. For the CDR3, the DNA is TGCGCCAGCAGCCAAGATGGCGGGAGGGCCGTAGATACGCAGTATTTT. Amino acid sequence: CASSQDGGRAVDTQYF.

In its sample, this clone was seen a few times. The chain recombines TRBV5-1 with TRBJ1-5; weak D call: TRBD1 (5 bases). Trimming stripped 4 bases from V and 4 bases from J, with 15 bases between. The CDR3 consists of 15 residues. Per germline, CDR1 SGHRS and CDR2 YFSETQ. This CDR3 reads CASSDGAGSNQPQHF. CDR3 sequence (DNA): TGCGCCAGCAGCGATGGGGCAGGGTCGAATCAGCCCCAGCATTTT.

V usage is TRBV7-9 and J usage is TRBJ1-2; D not resolved. Deletions cut 0 bases from V and 5 bases from J, with 7 bases between. The V gene's germline CDR1 is SEHNR and CDR2 FQNEAQ (reference sequence). The CDR3 has 13 residues. The CDR3 sequence: CASSLAPEYGYTF. As DNA, the CDR3 is TGTGCCAGCAGCTTAGCGCCTGAGTATGGCTACACCTTC.

This clone was seen just once. V is TRBV2 and J is TRBJ1-6; 7 positions agree with TRBD1. Looked up from germline, CDR1 is SNHLY and CDR2 is FYNNEI. The CDR3 totals 15 residues. V lost 3 bases and J lost 6; bases outside the gene matches: 5. In DNA form, the CDR3 reads TGTGCCAGCAGTGAGGAGACAGGGATTAATTCACCCCTCCACTTT. Amino acids: CASSEETGINSPLHF.

This chain links TRBV28 with TRBJ2-5; tentative D call: TRBD2 (5 bases). The end of the DNA fits TRBJ2-7 better, so the J call may be wrong. The CDR3 extends over 13 amino acids. The germline V gene has CDR1 MDHEN and CDR2 SYDVKM. CDR3 protein: CASSGSSGYEQYF. Written as DNA, the CDR3 is TGTGCCAGCAGTGGCTCGAGCGGCTACGAGCAGTACTTC.

This clone was found once. The V gene is TRBV7-9, the J gene TRBJ1-4; no clear D. In germline, CDR1 is SEHNR, CDR2 FQNEAQ (reference sequence). Trimming stripped 4 bases from V and 2 bases from J, with 11 bases between. The CDR3 length is 15 residues. DNA of the CDR3: TGTGCCAGCAGCTCCTGGGAGAGGACTAATGAAAAACTGTTTTTT. It encodes CASSSWERTNEKLFF.

The count of this clone is one. This chain joins TRBV29-1 and TRBJ2-5; TRBD2 might be the D (5 bases). The J call may not be correct, given that the DNA end is closer to TRBJ2-7. Germline V gene sequence: CDR1 SQVTM, CDR2 ANQGSEA. The CDR3 extends over 12 amino acids. This CDR3 is CSARGPTYEQYF. The CDR3 DNA is TGCAGCGCACGAGGGCCCACCTACGAGCAGTACTTC.

This clone is a singleton in its sample. The rearrangement links TRBV5-6 to TRBJ2-2; 7 bases fit TRBD1. CDR1 and CDR2 from the germline V gene are SGHDT and YYEEEE. This CDR3 spans 15 amino acids. The V gene end was trimmed by 3 bases and the J gene end by 0 bases; junction bases not matched to a gene: 2. CDR3 loop: CASSSQGPNTGELFF. For the CDR3, the DNA is TGTGCCAGCAGCTCACAGGGGCCGAACACCGGGGAGCTGTTTTTT. Using reference TRBV5-6 and TRBJ2-2 for the parts outside the CDR3, the full variable domain is DAGVTQSPTHLIKTRGQQVTLRCSPKSGHDTVSWYQQALGQGPQFIFQYYEEEERQRGNFPDRFSGHQFPNYSSELNVNALLLGDSALYLCASSSQGPNTGELFFGEGSRLTVL.

The V call is TRBV30, the J call TRBJ2-2, with TRBD2 matching 11 bases. Germline V lookup: CDR1 GTSNPN, CDR2 SVGIG (reference sequence). The CDR3 has 15 residues. The V and J ends lost 4 bases and 4 bases, in that order; junction bases with no gene match: 5. This chain's CDR3 is CAWNSGGAFTGELFF. The CDR3 nucleotides are TGTGCCTGGAATAGCGGGGGGGCGTTCACCGGGGAGCTGTTTTTT.

The genes are TRBV30 and TRBJ2-7; 8 positions agree with TRBD2. With 3 bases clipped from V and 4 bases from J, the junction kept 11 bases outside the gene matches. Germline loops: CDR1 GTSNPN, CDR2 SVGIG (reference sequence). The CDR3 has 15 residues. CDR3 loop: CAWSLVAGRRYEQYF. The CDR3 nucleotides are TGTGCCTGGAGCCTCGTAGCGGGAAGACGATACGAGCAGTACTTC.

The rearrangement links TRBV7-9 to TRBJ2-7; the match to TRBD1 covers 7 bases. Germline V gives CDR1 SEHNR, CDR2 FQNEAQ (reference sequence). V gave up 3 bases and J gave up 7 bases; unmatched junction bases: 15. The CDR3 consists of 16 residues. CDR3 amino acids: CASSLARQGAKGEQYF. In DNA form, the CDR3 reads TGTGCCAGCAGCTTGGCTCGACAGGGAGCGAAAGGGGAGCAGTACTTC.

V is TRBV7-2 and J is TRBJ1-5, with D tentatively TRBD1 (5 bases). The germline V and J ends were trimmed by 5 bases and 3 bases, with 23 bases remaining between them. Germline V CDR1 and CDR2: SGHTA, FQGNSA. The CDR3 spans 18 residues. Here the CDR3 DNA reads TGTGCCAGCAGCCTAACCCCTTGGGGGGACGGGGCCAATCAGCCCCAGCATTTT. It is translated as CASSLTPWGDGANQPQHF.

The genes are TRBV25-1 and TRBJ1-3; D is possibly TRBD1 (5 bases). CDR1 and CDR2 from the germline V gene are MGHDK and SYGVNS. V was cut by 2 bases and J by 1 base, with 9 bases left in between. This CDR3 comprises 15 residues. This chain's CDR3 is CASSELDKSGNTIYF. CDR3 sequence (DNA): TGTGCCAGCAGTGAACTGGACAAATCTGGAAACACCATATATTTT.

The chain combines TRBV5-1 with TRBJ1-4, with a weak D call TRBD1 (6 bases). The V and J ends lost 6 bases and 0 bases respectively, with 15 bases between them. CDR1 is SGHRS, CDR2 YFSETQ, per germline. This CDR3 has 16 amino acids. CDR3: CASMSGGRATNEKLFF. For the CDR3, the DNA is TGCGCCAGCATGAGCGGGGGCCGTGCAACTAATGAAAAACTGTTTTTT. Full variable domain (outside the CDR3, taken from reference TRBV5-1 and TRBJ1-4): KAGVTQTPRYLIKTRGQQVTLSCSPISGHRSVSWYQQTPGQGLQFLFEYFSETQRNKGNFPGRFSGRQFSNSRSEMNVSTLELGDSALYLCASMSGGRATNEKLFFGSGTQLSVL.

Details on this clone: The same CDR3 also results from other DNA sequences found in this sample. The rearrangement joins TRBV2 to TRBJ1-1, with a tentative D call TRBD1 (6 bases). Germline CDR1 is SNHLY and CDR2 is FYNNEI. This CDR3 has 14 residues. Trimming removed 9 bases from V and 4 bases from J, with 18 bases in between. CDR3: CASLQRGMGTEAFF. CDR3 nucleotide sequence: TGTGCCAGTCTTCAAAGGGGGATGGGCACTGAAGCTTTCTTT.

The CDR3 spells CASSNTNEQFF. DNA of the CDR3: TGTGCCAGCAGTAACACGAATGAGCAGTTCTTC. This rearrangement joins TRBV9 to TRBJ2-1; D remains ambiguous. The V gene lost 5 bases and the J gene lost 7 bases, with 7 bases spanning the gap. CDR1 and CDR2 (germline): SGDLS, YYNGEE. CDR3 size: 11 residues.

This chain joins TRBV6-5 and TRBJ1-5; D possibly corresponds to TRBD1 (6 bases). The V and J ends lost 5 bases and 5 bases respectively, with 16 bases between them. Germline V CDR1 and CDR2: MNHEY, SVGAGI. CDR3 length: 15 residues. CDR3 sequence (DNA): TGTGCCAGCAGTACACGAGGGGGGGCTGATCAGCCCCAGCATTTT. Amino acid sequence: CASSTRGGADQPQHF.

The V call is TRBV7-3, the J call TRBJ2-1, with a weak D call TRBD2 (5 bases). In germline, CDR1 is SGHTA, CDR2 FQGTGA. CDR3 length: 15 amino acids. Trimming left V 5 bases short and J 10 bases short, with 21 bases between. DNA for the CDR3: TGTGCCAGCAGCCCTAGAGGGCCCCAATCGAGGGAGCAGTTCTTC. Its translation: CASSPRGPQSREQFF.

J is TRBJ2-5 and V is TRBV5-1, with 8 bases lining up with TRBD2. CDR1 SGHRS and CDR2 YFSETQ come from the germline V gene. J lost 5 bases, V lost 0 bases, and 6 bases had no gene match. This CDR3 comprises 15 residues. CDR3 nucleotides: TGCGCCAGCAGCTTGGCGGGAGGGAGGAGGGAGACCCAGTACTTC. It is translated as CASSLAGGRRETQYF. The whole variable domain, remainder taken from reference TRBV5-1 and TRBJ2-5, is KAGVTQTPRYLIKTRGQQVTLSCSPISGHRSVSWYQQTPGQGLQFLFEYFSETQRNKGNFPGRFSGRQFSNSRSEMNVSTLELGDSALYLCASSLAGGRRETQYFGPGTRLLVL.

The chain recombines TRBV9 with TRBJ2-2, with a weak D call TRBD2 (5 bases). The CDR3 sequence is 15 residues long. The germline V gene has CDR1 SGDLS and CDR2 YYNGEE. Trimming pared 2 bases from V and 5 bases from J, leaving 13 bases between. The CDR3 DNA sequence: TGTGCCAGCAGCGTGGTGGGAGCAAGAACCGGGGAGCTGTTTTTT. This encodes CASSVVGARTGELFF. The entire variable domain, with the rest obtained from reference TRBV9 and TRBJ2-2, is as follows: DSGVTQTPKHLITATGQRVTLRCSPRSGDLSVYWYQQSLDQGLQFLIQYYNGEERAKGNILERFSAQQFPDLHSELNLSSLELGDSALYFCASSVVGARTGELFFGEGSRLTVL.